The 17 T cell receptor beta chains below were found in one sample sequenced in a study of CD8 T cells in Susac syndrome. About 0.5 to 1 ug RNA was reverse transcribed with random hexamers. TCRdb passed the immunoSEQ multiplex PCR reads through MiXCR, listing each CDR3 protein once. The sample has 330,000 or so distinct CDR3 sequences, 89% seen once. The material sequenced was CD8+ T cells from PBMCs. The receptor set was obtained from a human donor with multiple sclerosis.

The rearrangement joins TRBV19 to TRBJ2-3, with D possibly being TRBD2 (5 bases). Per germline, CDR1 LNHDA and CDR2 SQIVND (reference sequence). This CDR3 region has 12 residues. Trimming took off 8 bases at V and 3 bases at J, with 9 bases between the two ends. CDR3 nucleotides: TGTGCCAGTGCTCCGGGGACAGATACGCAGTATTTT. Protein: CASAPGTDTQYF. Based on the CDR3 plus reference TRBV19 and TRBJ2-3, the full variable domain is DGGITQSPKYLFRKEGQNVTLSCEQNLNHDAMYWYRQDPGQGLRLIYYSQIVNDFQKGDIAEGYSVSREKKESFPLTVTSAQKNPTAFYLCASAPGTDTQYFGPGTRLTVL.

The V and J genes are TRBV28 and TRBJ2-1; TRBD1 aligns across 7 bases. CDR1 and CDR2 (germline): MDHEN, SYDVKM. Unmatched junction bases numbered 13, after V lost 6 bases and J lost 5 bases. The CDR3 contains 16 residues. CDR3 bases: TGTGCCAGCAGACCGCCATCCGGGACAGTAAACAATGAGCAGTTCTTC. As protein: CASRPPSGTVNNEQFF. Together with reference TRBV28 and TRBJ2-1, the CDR3 gives the full variable domain: DVKVTQSSRYLVKRTGEKVFLECVQDMDHENMFWYRQDPGLGLRLIYFSYDVKMKEKGDIPEGYSVSREKKERFSLILESASTNQTSMYLCASRPPSGTVNNEQFFGPGTRLTVL.

This clonotype was seen only once. The J gene is TRBJ2-1, the V gene TRBV6-5; D gene uncertain. The CDR3 has 15 residues. CDR1 MNHEY and CDR2 SVGAGI come from the germline V gene. Trimming took off 2 bases at V and 6 bases at J, with 14 bases between the two ends. For the CDR3, the DNA is TGTGCCAGCAGTTACCTGACCTTCCTGGGCAATGAGCAGTTCTTC. This codes for CASSYLTFLGNEQFF.

The chain carries TRBV6-5 and TRBJ2-2; the D call may be TRBD1 or TRBD2 (5 bases each). CDR1 and CDR2 from the germline V gene are MNHEY and SVGAGI. This CDR3 spans 15 amino acids. The ends were cut back, 6 bases at V and 2 bases at J, with 13 bases in the middle. The CDR3 spells CASRDWDRNTGELFF. In DNA, the CDR3 is TGTGCCAGCAGGGATTGGGACCGAAACACCGGGGAGCTGTTTTTT.

The table lists this clonotype with a count of one. This chain joins TRBV28 and TRBJ2-7; the D is unclear. The V and J ends lost 5 bases and 0 bases respectively, with 8 bases between them. Germline CDR1 MDHEN, CDR2 SYDVKM. This CDR3 is built from 13 residues. The CDR3 region is CASSKESSYEQYF. CDR3 coding DNA: TGTGCCAGCAGTAAAGAGAGCTCCTACGAGCAGTACTTC.

The rearrangement joins TRBV14 to TRBJ1-2; possible D gene TRBD1, 5 bases. V lost 1 base, J lost 4 bases, and 10 bases lay in between. In germline, CDR1 is SGHDN, CDR2 FVKESK. This CDR3 spans 14 amino acids. CDR3 amino acids: CASSQGPGVYGYTF. The CDR3 bases are TGTGCCAGCAGCCAAGGACCGGGGGTCTATGGCTACACCTTC.

Here the CDR3 reads CASSAVGIPETQYF. In DNA form, the CDR3 reads TGTGCCAGCAGTGCCGTTGGGATACCAGAGACCCAGTACTTC. The chain links TRBV27 to TRBJ2-5; no firm D call. Germline CDR1 MNHEY, CDR2 SMNVEV (reference sequence). The CDR3 is 14 residues long. Trimming stripped 5 bases from V and 4 bases from J, with 14 bases between.

The table lists this clonotype with a count of one. This chain joins TRBV6-2 or TRBV6-3 and TRBJ2-1; 11 bases are a match to TRBD2. Germline trimming cut 0 bases from V and 0 bases from J; bases unmatched to any gene: 4. Germline CDR1 is MNHEY and CDR2 is SVGEGT. The length of the CDR3 is 18 residues. CDR3 residues: CASSYSPGLAASYNEQFF. The CDR3 nucleotides are TGTGCCAGCAGTTACTCACCGGGACTAGCGGCCTCCTACAATGAGCAGTTCTTC.

The chain couples TRBV4-2 to TRBJ2-7; D is possibly TRBD2 (8 bases). Per germline, CDR1 LGHNA and CDR2 YNFKEQ. The V and J ends lost 0 bases and 3 bases respectively, with 18 bases between them. This CDR3 comprises 17 residues. CDR3 sequence: CASSQEVGGRTGYEQYF. As DNA, the CDR3 is TGTGCCAGCAGCCAAGAGGTGGGCGGGAGGACAGGCTACGAGCAGTACTTC.

In this sample, this clonotype turned up once. This sequence joins TRBV10-3 and TRBJ2-3, with TRBD2 matching over 9 bases. V lost 3 bases to trimming and J lost 3 bases; unmatched junction nucleotides: 7. CDR3 size: 16 residues. The germline gives CDR1 ENHRY, CDR2 SYGVKD. CDR3 amino acids: CAISEGRGGRTDTQYF. The CDR3 region has the DNA TGTGCCATCAGTGAAGGGCGGGGGGGCCGTACAGATACGCAGTATTTT.

This CDR3 reads CAWSVVGGIEQYF. CDR3 nucleotides: TGTGCCTGGAGTGTAGTGGGAGGGATCGAGCAGTACTTC. The chain is built from TRBV30 and TRBJ2-7, with 7 positions matching TRBD2. Losses at the gene ends were 0 bases for V and 6 bases for J; bases not matched to a gene: 5. Germline CDR1 reads GTSNPN; CDR2 reads SVGIG (reference sequence). The CDR3 is made up of 13 amino acids.

The chain joins TRBV27 to TRBJ2-1, with TRBD1 matching over 11 bases. With 6 bases clipped from V and 7 bases from J, the junction kept 5 bases outside the gene matches. The CDR3 covers 14 residues. CDR1 and CDR2 from the germline V gene are MNHEY and SMNVEV (reference sequence). The CDR3 nucleotides are TGTGCCAGCAGGACCTGGGACAGGGGGAATGAGCAGTTCTTC. Translation: CASRTWDRGNEQFF.

The chain couples TRBV20-1 to TRBJ2-7, with D possibly TRBD1 on 5 matching bases. CDR1 and CDR2 from the germline V gene are DFQATT and SNEGSKA (reference sequence). The CDR3 is 13 residues long. V lost 1 base and J 2 bases, leaving 9 bases between the germline ends. The CDR3 region is CSARVVRAYEQYF. The CDR3 bases are TGCAGTGCTAGAGTAGTCAGGGCCTACGAGCAGTACTTC.

V gene TRBV9 combines with J gene TRBJ2-7; D not certain. V dropped 0 bases and J dropped 0 bases, with 7 bases sitting between them. The CDR3 contains 14 residues. Germline-derived CDR1 and CDR2 are SGDLS and YYNGEE. The CDR3 here is CASSVGVSSYEQYF. The CDR3 DNA reads TGTGCCAGCAGCGTAGGTGTCAGCTCCTACGAGCAGTACTTC.

The V and J genes are TRBV7-9 and TRBJ2-3; TRBD1 matches at 11 bases. The V segment lost 5 bases and the J segment 2 bases; nucleotides outside the gene matches: 9. CDR1 is SEHNR, CDR2 FQNEAQ, per germline (reference sequence). The CDR3 sequence is 17 residues long. DNA for the CDR3: TGTGCCAGCAGCCCAGACGGGACAGGGGGAGCCACAGATACGCAGTATTTT. Amino acid sequence: CASSPDGTGGATDTQYF.

J is TRBJ2-5 and V is TRBV28, with TRBD1 matching 10 bases. CDR3 length: 17 amino acids. Germline trimming cut 6 bases from V and 3 bases from J; bases unmatched to any gene: 13. In germline, CDR1 is MDHEN, CDR2 SYDVKM. For the CDR3, the DNA is TGTGCCAGCAGCCACGACAGGGGGCAGGGGAGTGAAGAGACCCAGTACTTC. This translates into CASSHDRGQGSEETQYF.

This rearrangement joins TRBV11-2 to TRBJ1-4; 11 bases map to TRBD1. Losses at the gene ends were 4 bases for V and 8 bases for J; bases not matched to a gene: 3. Germline assignment: CDR1 SGHAT and CDR2 FQNNGV. The CDR3 sequence is 14 residues long. CDR3 bases: TGTGCCAGCAGCTCGGGACAGGGGGAGGAAAAACTGTTTTTT. Translated: CASSSGQGEEKLFF.